This T cell receptor (beta chain) originates from a study of graft-versus-host responses after intestinal transplantation. Profiling relied on immunoSEQ multiplex PCR, and the TCRdb table lists in-frame clones only, not all of them. Of about 12,000 clones in the sample, more than 85% are singletons; the top ten hold less than 5.5%. Germline V lookup: CDR1 SGHNT, CDR2 YYREEE (reference sequence). Losses at the gene ends were 0 bases for V and 2 bases for J; bases not matched to a gene: 11. The length of the CDR3 is 18 residues. The rearrangement joins TRBV5-4 to TRBJ2-3; 8 nucleotides agree with TRBD1. The sequences come from PBMCs, collected 1032 days after intestinal transplantation. The receptor comes from a human patient who received an intestinal transplant, so some T cells may come from the graft donor. The CDR3 DNA reads as TGTGCCAGCAGCTTGGAGGGGCGGACAGGGCCCGACACAGATACGCAGTATTTT. Translating it yields CASSLEGRTGPDTDTQYF.